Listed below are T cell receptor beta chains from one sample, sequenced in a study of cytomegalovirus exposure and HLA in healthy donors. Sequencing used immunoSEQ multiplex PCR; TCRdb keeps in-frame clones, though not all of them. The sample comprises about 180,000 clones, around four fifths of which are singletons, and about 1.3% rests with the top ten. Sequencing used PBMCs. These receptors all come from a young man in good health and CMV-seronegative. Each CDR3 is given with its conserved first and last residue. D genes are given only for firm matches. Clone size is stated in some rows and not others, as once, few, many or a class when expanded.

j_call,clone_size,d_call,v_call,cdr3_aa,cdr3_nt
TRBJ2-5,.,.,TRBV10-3,CATAPGGPQETQYF,TGTGCCACTGCCCCCGGGGGGCCCCAAGAGACCCAGTACTTC
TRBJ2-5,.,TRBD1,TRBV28,CASRAGTGYQETQYF,TGTGCCAGCAGGGCCGGGACAGGGTACCAAGAGACCCAGTACTTC
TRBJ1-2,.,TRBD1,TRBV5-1,CASSFQPGQNGYTF,TGCGCCAGCAGCTTCCAACCGGGACAGAATGGCTACACCTTC
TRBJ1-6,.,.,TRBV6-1,CASSGALSVNSPLHF,TGTGCCAGCAGTGGGGCACTTAGCGTGAATTCACCCCTCCACTTT
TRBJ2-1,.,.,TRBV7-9,CASSLAADANNEQFF,TGTGCCAGCAGCTTAGCGGCGGATGCCAACAATGAGCAGTTCTTC
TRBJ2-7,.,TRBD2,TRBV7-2,CASSLAGLPIDEQYF,TGTGCCAGCAGCTTAGCGGGACTACCTATCGACGAGCAGTACTTC
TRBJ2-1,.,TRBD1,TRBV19,CASRRLTGGDEQFF,TGTGCCAGTAGACGATTGACAGGGGGCGATGAGCAGTTCTTC
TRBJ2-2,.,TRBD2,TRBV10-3,CATVPGTSGTTGELFF,TGTGCCACGGTTCCCGGGACTAGCGGAACAACGGGGGAGCTGTTTTTT
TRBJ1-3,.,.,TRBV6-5,CASSYSAAGRGNTIYF,TGTGCCAGCAGTTACTCAGCGGCTGGTAGGGGAAACACCATATATTTT
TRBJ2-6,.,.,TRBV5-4,CASSLLGGGHSGANVLTF,TGTGCCAGCAGCTTGTTAGGGGGAGGGCACTCTGGGGCCAACGTCCTGACTTTC
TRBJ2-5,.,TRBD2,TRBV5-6,CASITGGGGARETQYF,TGTGCCAGCATCACCGGAGGCGGGGGGGCCCGGGAGACCCAGTACTTC
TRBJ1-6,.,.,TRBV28,CASSLTSQRGGPLHF,TGTGCCAGCAGTTTGACCAGCCAGAGGGGGGGCCCCCTCCACTTT
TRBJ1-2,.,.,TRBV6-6,CASSYSMGYTF,TGTGCCAGCAGTTACAGCATGGGCTACACCTTC
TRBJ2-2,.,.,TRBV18,CASSPLQGTGELFF,TGTGCCAGCTCACCACTTCAGGGCACCGGGGAGCTGTTTTTT
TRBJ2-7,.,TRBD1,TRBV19,CASSIVGQGTYEQYF,TGTGCCAGTAGTATTGTGGGACAGGGTACCTACGAGCAGTACTTC
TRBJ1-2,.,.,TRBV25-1,CASSTWGNYGYTF,TGTGCCAGCAGTACTTGGGGCAACTATGGCTACACCTTC
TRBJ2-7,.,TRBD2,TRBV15,CATSREVAGAYEQYF,TGTGCCACCAGCAGAGAGGTAGCGGGAGCCTACGAGCAGTACTTC
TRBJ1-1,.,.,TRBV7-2,CASSLEGGANTEAFF,TGTGCCAGCAGCTTGGAGGGGGGGGCGAACACTGAAGCTTTCTTT
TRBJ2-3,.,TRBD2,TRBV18,CASSYLAGGLRSTDTQYF,TGTGCCAGCTCATATCTAGCGGGGGGCCTAAGAAGCACAGATACGCAGTATTTT
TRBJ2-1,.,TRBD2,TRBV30,CAWSHVIAGGTTYNEQFF,TGTGCCTGGTCCCATGTAATAGCGGGAGGAACTACCTACAATGAGCAGTTCTTC
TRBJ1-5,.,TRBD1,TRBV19,CASSNTGGAGNQPQHF,TGTGCCAGTAGTAATACAGGGGGAGCGGGCAATCAGCCCCAGCATTTT
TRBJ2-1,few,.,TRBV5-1,CASSLVANNEQFF,TGCGCCAGCAGCTTGGTGGCCAACAATGAGCAGTTCTTC
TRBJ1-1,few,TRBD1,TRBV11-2,CASSFGTGVRTEAFF,TGTGCCAGCAGCTTTGGGACAGGGGTTCGAACTGAAGCTTTCTTT
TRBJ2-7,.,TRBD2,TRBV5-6,CASSLAASGRATYEQYF,TGTGCCAGCAGCTTGGCGGCTAGCGGGAGGGCGACCTACGAGCAGTACTTC
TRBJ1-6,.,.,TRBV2,CASSETVNSPLHF,TGTGCCAGCAGTGAGACAGTTAATTCACCCCTCCACTTT
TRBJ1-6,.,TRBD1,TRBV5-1,CASSGDRVNNSPLHF,TGCGCCAGCAGCGGGGACAGGGTGAATAATTCACCCCTCCACTTT
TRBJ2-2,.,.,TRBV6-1,CASSEIAGLRGTGELFF,TGTGCCAGCAGTGAAATCGCAGGGTTGCGAGGCACCGGGGAGCTGTTTTTT
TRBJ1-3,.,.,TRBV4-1,CASSQDNPGGNTIYF,TGCGCCAGCAGCCAAGATAATCCGGGGGGAAACACCATATATTTT
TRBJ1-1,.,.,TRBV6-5,CASRRGMNTEAFF,TGTGCCAGCAGGAGGGGGATGAACACTGAAGCTTTCTTT
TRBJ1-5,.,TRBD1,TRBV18,CASSPSDRGAQPQHF,TGTGCCAGCTCACCATCAGACAGGGGAGCTCAGCCCCAGCATTTT
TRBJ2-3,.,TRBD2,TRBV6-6,CASMGGRRGGEAQYF,TGTGCCAGCATGGGTGGGAGGAGGGGAGGGGAAGCGCAGTATTTT
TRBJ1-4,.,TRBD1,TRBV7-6,CASSKTGGAGEKLFF,TGTGCCAGCAGCAAGACAGGGGGCGCGGGTGAAAAACTGTTTTTT
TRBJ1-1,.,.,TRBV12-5,CASGTFWEEGNTEAFF,TGTGCTAGTGGCACCTTCTGGGAAGAGGGGAACACTGAAGCTTTCTTT
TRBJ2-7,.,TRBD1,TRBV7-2,CASSWGQGFIYEQYF,TGTGCCAGCAGCTGGGGACAGGGGTTTATCTACGAGCAGTACTTC
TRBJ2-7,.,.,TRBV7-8,CASSQGGQRTYEQYF,TGTGCCAGCAGCCAAGGGGGTCAGCGGACCTACGAGCAGTACTTC
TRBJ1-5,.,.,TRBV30,CAWTDYSNQPQHF,TGTGCCTGGACAGATTATAGCAATCAGCCCCAGCATTTT
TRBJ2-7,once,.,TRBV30,CAWSAQQVPYSYEQYF,TGTGCCTGGAGTGCTCAGCAGGTCCCCTACTCCTACGAGCAGTACTTC
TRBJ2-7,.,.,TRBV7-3,CASSLNRAVGQGALYF,.